This TCR beta chain originates from a study of radiation and T cells in renal cell carcinoma. About the research overall: Nephrectomy followed 15 Gy stereotactic body radiation by 4 weeks. Study-wide results and caveats: From baseline, blood top tumor clonotypes peaked at 2 weeks post-radiation.

Trimming pared 6 bases from V and 9 bases from J, leaving 15 bases between. Germline V lookup: CDR1 MRHNA, CDR2 SNTAGT. The CDR3 spans 14 residues. Sequencing was performed with immunoSEQ multiplex PCR; in TCRdb, only in-frame clones are kept and a portion is missing. The data contain about 130,000 clones, around four fifths of them seen just once; the ten biggest clones take up under 2.5%. This clone was seen only once. Its antigen remains unidentified. Regarding time point: blood 2 weeks post-SBRT. Treatment indicated: 15 Gy SBRT to primary tumor, nephrectomy 4 weeks later. Serial blood draws occurred at baseline and 2 and 4 weeks post-SBRT. The patient's renal cell carcinoma had clear cell pathology.

The rearrangement links TRBV6-4 to TRBJ1-6; possibly TRBD1 for D (6 bases). Material: blood, obtained from a patient whose treatment included radiotherapy and nephrectomy. The sequence was collected from a woman in her sixties with renal cell carcinoma. The CDR3: CASRQDSVSSPLHF. In nucleotides, the CDR3 is TGTGCCAGCAGGCAGGACAGCGTCAGTTCACCCCTCCACTTT.